This T cell receptor beta chain comes out of a study of blood T cells in healthy people across ages. After removal of 6 bases from V and 3 bases from J, the junction contained 9 bases not matched to a gene. CDR3 length equals 15 residues. Germline V gene lookup returns CDR1 MDHEN and CDR2 SYDVKM. Sample-barcoded 5' priming and a J-beta primer mix drove a second PCR of roughly 7 to 11 cycles. MiXCR, run by TCRdb on the 5' RACE reads, gives a single entry per CDR3 protein. The top ten hold under 3% of the sample, which has 700,000 to 900,000 distinct CDR3 sequences, about 26% seen once. The sample also formed part of further work on T cells of mothers and their children.

The chain joins TRBV28 to TRBJ2-7; 9 nucleotides line up with TRBD2. Sequencing used blood. The sequence was obtained from a boy between 10 and 17 years old in good health. The CDR3 nucleotides read TGTGCCAGCAGCAGAAATAGCGGGGGCCACTACGAGCAGTACTTC. Translation gives CASSRNSGGHYEQYF.